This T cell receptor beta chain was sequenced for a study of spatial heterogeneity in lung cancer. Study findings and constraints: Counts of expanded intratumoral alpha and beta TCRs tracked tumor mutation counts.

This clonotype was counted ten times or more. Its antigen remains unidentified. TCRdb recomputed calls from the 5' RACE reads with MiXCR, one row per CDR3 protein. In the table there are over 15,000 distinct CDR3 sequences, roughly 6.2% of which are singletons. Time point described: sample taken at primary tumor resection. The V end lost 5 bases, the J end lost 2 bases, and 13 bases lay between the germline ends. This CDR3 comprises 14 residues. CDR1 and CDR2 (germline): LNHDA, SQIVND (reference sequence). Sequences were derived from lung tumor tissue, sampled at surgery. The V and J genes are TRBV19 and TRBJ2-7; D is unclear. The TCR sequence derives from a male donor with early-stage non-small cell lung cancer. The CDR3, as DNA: TGTGCCAGTAGTGAGCTTGAAAGGGCCTACGAGCAGTACTTC. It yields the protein CASSELERAYEQYF. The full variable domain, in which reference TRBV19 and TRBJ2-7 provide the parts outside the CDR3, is DGGITQSPKYLFRKEGQNVTLSCEQNLNHDAMYWYRQDPGQGLRLIYYSQIVNDFQKGDIAEGYSVSREKKESFPLTVTSAQKNPTAFYLCASSELERAYEQYFGPGTRLTVT.